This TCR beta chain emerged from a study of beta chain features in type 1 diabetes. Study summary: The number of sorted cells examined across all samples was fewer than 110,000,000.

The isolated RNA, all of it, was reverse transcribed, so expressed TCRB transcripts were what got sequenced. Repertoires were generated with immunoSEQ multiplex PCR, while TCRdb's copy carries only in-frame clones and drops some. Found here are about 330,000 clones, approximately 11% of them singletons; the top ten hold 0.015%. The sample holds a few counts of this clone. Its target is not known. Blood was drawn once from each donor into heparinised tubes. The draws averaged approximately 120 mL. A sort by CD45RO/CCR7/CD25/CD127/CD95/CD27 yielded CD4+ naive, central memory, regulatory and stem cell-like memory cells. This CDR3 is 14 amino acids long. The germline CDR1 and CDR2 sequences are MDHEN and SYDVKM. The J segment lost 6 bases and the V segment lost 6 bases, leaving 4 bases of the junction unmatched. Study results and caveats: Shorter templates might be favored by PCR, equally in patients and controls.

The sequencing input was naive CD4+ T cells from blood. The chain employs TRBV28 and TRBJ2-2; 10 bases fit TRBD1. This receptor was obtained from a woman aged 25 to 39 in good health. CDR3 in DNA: TGTGCCAGCAGGACAGGGGGCGATGCCGGGGAGCTGTTTTTT. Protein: CASRTGGDAGELFF.